The 18 T cell receptor beta chains given below trace back to one sample, sequenced in a study of blood T cell repertoires in COVID-19. Method: immunoSEQ multiplex PCR; TCRdb's copy keeps in-frame clones and lacks some. The sample has about 64,000 clones, roughly 88% seen once. The source material was peripheral blood. These receptor sequences come from a man aged 65 to 79 with acute or convalescent COVID-19.

V and J are TRBV7-3 and TRBJ2-7, with D possibly being TRBD2 (5 bases). V was clipped by 5 bases and J by 6 bases, with 11 bases between them. Looked up from germline, CDR1 is SGHTA and CDR2 is FQGTGA. The CDR3 loop spans 12 amino acids. The CDR3 sequence: CASSLSGGEQYF. CDR3 DNA sequence: TGTGCCAGCAGCCTCAGCGGAGGCGAGCAGTACTTC. The entire variable domain, with the rest obtained from reference TRBV7-3 and TRBJ2-7, is as follows: GAGVSQTPSNKVTEKGKYVELRCDPISGHTALYWYRQSLGQGPEFLIYFQGTGAADDSGLPNDRFFAVRPEGSVSTLKIQRTERGDSAVYLCASSLSGGEQYFGPGTRLTVT.

V gene TRBV7-3 combines with J gene TRBJ2-1; D is possibly TRBD1 (6 bases). Between the trimmed V and J ends, which lost 3 bases and 0 bases, there was a span of 9 bases. There are 15 residues in the CDR3. Germline loops: CDR1 SGHTA, CDR2 FQGTGA. The CDR3: CASSFLGGSYNEQFF. CDR3 DNA: TGTGCCAGCAGCTTCCTAGGGGGCTCCTACAATGAGCAGTTCTTC.

The chain couples TRBV7-2 to TRBJ1-1; D gene uncertain. Trimming cost V 6 bases and J 2 bases, with 13 bases left between them. The CDR3 totals 14 residues. The germline V gene has CDR1 SGHTA and CDR2 FQGNSA. Written as DNA, the CDR3 is TGTGCCAGCAGTCTCGTACTATTTAACACTGAAGCTTTCTTT. Translating gives CASSLVLFNTEAFF.

The V call is TRBV6-6, the J call TRBJ2-5, with 7 bases lining up with TRBD1. This CDR3 spans 15 amino acids. J lost 4 bases, V lost 2 bases, and 7 bases had no gene match. In germline, CDR1 is MNHNY, CDR2 SVGAGI (reference sequence). The CDR3 loop is CASSYRSTGLETQYF. CDR3 nucleotides: TGTGCCAGCAGTTACCGCTCGACAGGGTTAGAGACCCAGTACTTC.

V usage is TRBV19 and J usage is TRBJ2-3; 15 nucleotides agree with TRBD2. V lost 4 bases to trimming and J lost 4 bases; unmatched junction nucleotides: 3. The CDR3 is 16 amino acids. Germline V lookup: CDR1 LNHDA, CDR2 SQIVND (reference sequence). CDR3 amino acids: CASSTGTSGGPDTQYF. CDR3 coding DNA: TGTGCCAGTAGTACCGGGACTAGCGGGGGGCCAGATACGCAGTATTTT.

V gene TRBV6-5 combines with J gene TRBJ2-5, with D possibly being TRBD2 (6 bases). Trimming pared 5 bases from V and 1 base from J, leaving 14 bases between. CDR1 and CDR2 from the germline V gene are MNHEY and SVGAGI. CDR3 length equals 15 residues. The CDR3 sequence is CASSLYGGAQETQYF. The DNA of the CDR3 is TGTGCCAGCAGTCTCTACGGAGGGGCCCAAGAGACCCAGTACTTC.

V usage is TRBV19 and J usage is TRBJ2-7; 10 bases match TRBD1. There are 15 residues in the CDR3. J was trimmed by 2 bases and V by 9 bases; bases with no gene match: 10. Looked up from germline, CDR1 is LNHDA and CDR2 is SQIVND (reference sequence). This CDR3 reads CASAYSGTGAYEQYF. The DNA for the CDR3 is TGTGCCAGCGCCTACTCGGGGACAGGGGCCTACGAGCAGTACTTC.

V gene TRBV27 combines with J gene TRBJ2-1; 11 nucleotides line up with TRBD2. Germline V gene lookup returns CDR1 MNHEY and CDR2 SMNVEV (reference sequence). The CDR3 runs 15 residues. V shed 4 bases and J 8 bases; nucleotides not matched to a gene: 7. In nucleotides, the CDR3 is TGTGCCAGCAGTTCGGTAGCGGGGGGGCAGTATGAGCAGTTCTTC. Translating gives CASSSVAGGQYEQFF.

V is TRBV19 and J is TRBJ1-1; 9 nucleotides line up with TRBD1. After removal of 4 bases from V and 5 bases from J, the junction contained 5 bases not matched to a gene. CDR1 and CDR2 (germline): LNHDA, SQIVND (reference sequence). The CDR3 loop spans 14 amino acids. CDR3 loop: CASSTRTGVTEAFF. The CDR3 region has the DNA TGTGCCAGTAGTACCCGGACAGGGGTGACTGAAGCTTTCTTT. Filled out from reference TRBV19 and TRBJ1-1, the complete variable domain reads DGGITQSPKYLFRKEGQNVTLSCEQNLNHDAMYWYRQDPGQGLRLIYYSQIVNDFQKGDIAEGYSVSREKKESFPLTVTSAQKNPTAFYLCASSTRTGVTEAFFGQGTRLTVV.

This sequence joins TRBV7-8 and TRBJ2-6; TRBD1 is a possible D gene (5 bases). Germline CDR1 is SGHVS and CDR2 is FQNEAQ. This CDR3 region has 16 residues. Trimming shortened V by 3 bases and J by 2 bases, and 11 bases separated the two germline ends. The CDR3 spells CASSFFRDAGANVLTF. DNA of the CDR3: TGTGCCAGCAGCTTCTTCAGGGATGCTGGGGCCAACGTCCTGACTTTC.

The chain has TRBV28 and TRBJ1-5; weak D call: TRBD1 (5 bases). This CDR3 is built from 15 residues. Per germline, CDR1 MDHEN and CDR2 SYDVKM. V was trimmed by 4 bases and J by 2 bases, leaving 12 bases between them. CDR3 protein: CASSYPGQGNQPQHF. The DNA of the CDR3 is TGTGCCAGCAGTTACCCAGGGCAAGGCAATCAGCCCCAGCATTTT.

The V call is TRBV6-5, the J call TRBJ2-7; 9 bases are a match to TRBD1. Trimming at V came to 0 bases and at J to 3 bases, leaving 3 bases not matched to a gene. The germline V gene encodes CDR1 MNHEY and CDR2 SVGAGI. The CDR3 is made up of 15 amino acids. The CDR3 here is CASSYSGQGIYEQYF. CDR3 nucleotides: TGTGCCAGCAGTTACTCCGGACAGGGGATCTACGAGCAGTACTTC.

The V gene is TRBV6-1, the J gene TRBJ1-1; 9 bases map to TRBD1. Per germline, CDR1 MNHNS and CDR2 SASEGT. V lost 7 bases to trimming and J lost 0 bases; unmatched junction nucleotides: 3. This CDR3 is built from 14 residues. This CDR3 is CASTDRGLNTEAFF. CDR3 nucleotide sequence: TGTGCCAGCACGGACAGGGGCCTGAACACTGAAGCTTTCTTT.

The CDR3 spells CASSPRSGGAVYGYTF. In DNA, the CDR3 is TGTGCCAGCAGCCCCAGATCTGGGGGCGCGGTCTATGGCTACACCTTC. This rearrangement joins TRBV9 to TRBJ1-2; a possible D gene is TRBD1 (6 bases). V was trimmed by 4 bases and J by 4 bases, leaving 20 bases between them. In germline, CDR1 is SGDLS, CDR2 YYNGEE. The length of the CDR3 is 16 residues.

V gene TRBV19 combines with J gene TRBJ1-4; 7 bases align to TRBD1. In germline, CDR1 is LNHDA, CDR2 SQIVND (reference sequence). V trimming: 5 bases; J trimming: 4 bases; junction bases outside the gene matches: 10. This CDR3 has 16 amino acids. The CDR3 DNA reads TGTGCCAGTAGTGGGGACTTCCGACAGGGTAATGAAAAACTGTTTTTT. Translated, it gives CASSGDFRQGNEKLFF.

The chain carries TRBV19 and TRBJ2-7; 10 positions match TRBD2. With 4 bases clipped from V and 6 bases from J, the junction kept 6 bases outside the gene matches. In germline, CDR1 is LNHDA, CDR2 SQIVND (reference sequence). There are 14 residues in the CDR3. This CDR3 reads CASSTLGTSVEQYF. DNA for the CDR3: TGTGCCAGTAGTACCCTCGGGACTAGCGTCGAGCAGTACTTC. Supplemented by reference TRBV19 and TRBJ2-7, the full variable domain reads DGGITQSPKYLFRKEGQNVTLSCEQNLNHDAMYWYRQDPGQGLRLIYYSQIVNDFQKGDIAEGYSVSREKKESFPLTVTSAQKNPTAFYLCASSTLGTSVEQYFGPGTRLTVT.

J is TRBJ2-7 and V is TRBV7-2; 10 nucleotides agree with TRBD1. The V gene end was trimmed by 0 bases and the J gene end by 3 bases; junction bases not matched to a gene: 2. Germline-derived CDR1 and CDR2 are SGHTA and FQGNSA. The length of the CDR3 is 15 residues. DNA for the CDR3: TGTGCCAGCAGCTTAGCAGGGACAGGGGACTACGAGCAGTACTTC. This encodes CASSLAGTGDYEQYF.

V is TRBV3-1 (or the pseudogene TRBV3-2) and J is TRBJ1-2; weak D call: TRBD1 (5 bases). Germline CDR1 LGHDT, CDR2 YNNKEL (reference sequence). This CDR3 spans 13 amino acids. Trimming removed 6 bases from V and 5 bases from J, with 13 bases in between. The CDR3, as DNA: TGTGCCAGCAGTCCAGGGATAACTTATGGCTACACCTTC. It yields the protein CASSPGITYGYTF.